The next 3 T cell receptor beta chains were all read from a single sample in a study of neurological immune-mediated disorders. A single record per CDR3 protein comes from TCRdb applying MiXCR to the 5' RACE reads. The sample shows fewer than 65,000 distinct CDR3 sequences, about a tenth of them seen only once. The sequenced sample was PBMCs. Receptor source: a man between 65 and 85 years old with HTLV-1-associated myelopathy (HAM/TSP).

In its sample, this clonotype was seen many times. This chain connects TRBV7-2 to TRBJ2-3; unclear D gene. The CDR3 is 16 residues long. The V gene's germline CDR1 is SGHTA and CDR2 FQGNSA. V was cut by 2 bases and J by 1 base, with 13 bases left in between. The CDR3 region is CASSLRQQPGTDTQYF. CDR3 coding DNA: TGTGCCAGCAGCTTAAGGCAGCAACCGGGCACAGATACGCAGTATTTT.

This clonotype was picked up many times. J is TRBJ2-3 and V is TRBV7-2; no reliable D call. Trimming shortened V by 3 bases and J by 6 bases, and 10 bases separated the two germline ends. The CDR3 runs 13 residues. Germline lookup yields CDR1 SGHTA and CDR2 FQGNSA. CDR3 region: CASSLGFGDTQYF. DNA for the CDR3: TGTGCCAGCAGCTTGGGTTTCGGGGATACGCAGTATTTT.

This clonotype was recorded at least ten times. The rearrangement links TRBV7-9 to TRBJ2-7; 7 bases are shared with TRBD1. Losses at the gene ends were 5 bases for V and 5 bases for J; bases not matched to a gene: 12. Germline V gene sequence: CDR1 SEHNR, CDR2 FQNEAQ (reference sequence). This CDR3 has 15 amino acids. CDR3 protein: CASSPTYDRDHEQYF. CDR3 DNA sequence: TGTGCCAGCAGCCCTACCTACGACAGGGACCACGAGCAGTACTTC.